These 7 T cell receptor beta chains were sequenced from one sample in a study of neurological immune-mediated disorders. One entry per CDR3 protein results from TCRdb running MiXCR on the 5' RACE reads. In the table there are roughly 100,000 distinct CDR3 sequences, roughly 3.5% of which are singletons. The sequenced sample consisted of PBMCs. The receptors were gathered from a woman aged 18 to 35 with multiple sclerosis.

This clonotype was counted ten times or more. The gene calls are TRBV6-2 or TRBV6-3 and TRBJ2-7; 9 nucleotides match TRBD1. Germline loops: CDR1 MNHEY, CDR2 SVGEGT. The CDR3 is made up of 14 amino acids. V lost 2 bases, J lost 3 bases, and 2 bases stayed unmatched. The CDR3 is CASSYETGGYEQYF. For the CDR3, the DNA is TGTGCCAGCAGTTACGAGACAGGGGGCTACGAGCAGTACTTC.

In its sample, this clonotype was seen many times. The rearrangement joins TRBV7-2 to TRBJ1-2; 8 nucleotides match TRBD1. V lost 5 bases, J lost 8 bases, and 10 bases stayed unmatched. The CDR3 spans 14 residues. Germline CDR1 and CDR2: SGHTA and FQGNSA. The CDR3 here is CASSPMTGDQGYTF. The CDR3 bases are TGTGCCAGCAGCCCCATGACAGGGGATCAAGGCTACACCTTC. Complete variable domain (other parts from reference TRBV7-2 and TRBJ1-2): GAGVSQSPSNKVTEKGKDVELRCDPISGHTALYWYRQSLGQGLEFLIYFQGNSAPDKSGLPSDRFSAERTGGSVSTLTIQRTQQEDSAVYLCASSPMTGDQGYTFGSGTRLTVV.

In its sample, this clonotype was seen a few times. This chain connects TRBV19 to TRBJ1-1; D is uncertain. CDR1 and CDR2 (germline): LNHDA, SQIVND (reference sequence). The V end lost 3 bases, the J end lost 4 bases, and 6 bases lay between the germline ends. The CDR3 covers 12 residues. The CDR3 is CASSMGSTEAFF. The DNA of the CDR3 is TGTGCCAGTAGTATGGGTTCCACTGAAGCTTTCTTT.

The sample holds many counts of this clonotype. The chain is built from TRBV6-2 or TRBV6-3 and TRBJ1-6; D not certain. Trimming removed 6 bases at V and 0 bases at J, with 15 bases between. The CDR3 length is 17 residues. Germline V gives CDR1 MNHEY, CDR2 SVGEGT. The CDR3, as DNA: TGTGCCAGCAGCTCCTGGGAGGATAGCTCCTATAATTCACCCCTCCACTTT. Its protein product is CASSSWEDSSYNSPLHF.

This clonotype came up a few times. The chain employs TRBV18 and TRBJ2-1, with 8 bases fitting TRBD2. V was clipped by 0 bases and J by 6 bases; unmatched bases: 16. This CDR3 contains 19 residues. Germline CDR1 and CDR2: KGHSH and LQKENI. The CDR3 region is CASSPPFPQRGLSGNEQFF. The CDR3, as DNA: TGTGCCAGCTCACCACCGTTCCCCCAGCGGGGGCTCTCTGGCAATGAGCAGTTCTTC.

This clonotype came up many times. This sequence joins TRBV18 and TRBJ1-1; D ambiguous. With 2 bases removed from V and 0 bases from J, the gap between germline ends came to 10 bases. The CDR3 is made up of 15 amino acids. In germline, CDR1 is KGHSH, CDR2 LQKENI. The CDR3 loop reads CASSPNPLMNTEAFF. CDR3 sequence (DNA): TGTGCCAGCTCACCAAATCCACTTATGAACACTGAAGCTTTCTTT. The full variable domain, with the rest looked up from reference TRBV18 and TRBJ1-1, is NAGVMQNPRHLVRRRGQEARLRCSPMKGHSHVYWYRQLPEEGLKFMVYLQKENIIDESGMPKERFSAEFPKEGPSILRIQQVVRGDSAAYFCASSPNPLMNTEAFFGQGTRLTVV.

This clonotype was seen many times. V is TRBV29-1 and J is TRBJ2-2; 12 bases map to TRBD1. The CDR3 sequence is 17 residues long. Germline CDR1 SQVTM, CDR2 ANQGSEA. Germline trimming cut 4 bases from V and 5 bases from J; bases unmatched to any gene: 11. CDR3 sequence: CSVVAGQGARSTGELFF. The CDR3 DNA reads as TGCAGCGTTGTCGCGGGACAGGGGGCAAGGTCGACCGGGGAGCTGTTTTTT.